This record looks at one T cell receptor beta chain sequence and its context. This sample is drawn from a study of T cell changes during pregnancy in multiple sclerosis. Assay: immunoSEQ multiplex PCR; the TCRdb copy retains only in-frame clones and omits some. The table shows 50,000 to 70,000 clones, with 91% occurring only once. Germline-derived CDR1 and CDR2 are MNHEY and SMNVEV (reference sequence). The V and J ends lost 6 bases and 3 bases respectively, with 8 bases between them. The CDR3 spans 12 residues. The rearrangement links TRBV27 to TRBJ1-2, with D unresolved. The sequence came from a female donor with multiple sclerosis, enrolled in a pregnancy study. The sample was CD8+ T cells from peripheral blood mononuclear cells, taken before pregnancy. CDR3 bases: TGTGCCAGCAGGGGAGTAGACTATGGCTACACCTTC. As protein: CASRGVDYGYTF.